The clone carrying this TCR beta chain was counted between two and nine times. The antigen is undetermined. Source study methods: Across clinicopathological groups, CDR3 differences served as the basis for building a distant-metastasis classifier for papillary thyroid cancer. TCRdb re-called the PCR reads via MiXCR. These V and J calls rely on TCRdb rather than the paper's analysis. The repertoire consists of around 23,000 clones, with about 15% occurring once and the leading ten covering about 14%. Patients were all untreated before their thyroid surgery. The data were taken from a study of metastatic and nonmetastatic thyroid tumors. For the study at large: Both malignant and benign thyroid patients supplied peripheral blood and tumor or nodule tissue samples, across which the repertoires of these patients were then compared. Study-wide findings and caveats: Malignant tumors reportedly showed significantly higher TCR beta diversity than benign nodules in both blood and tumor.

With 5 bases clipped from V and 3 bases from J, the junction kept 19 bases outside the gene matches. The CDR3 sequence is 19 residues long. Germline CDR1 and CDR2: SGHTA and FQGNSA. Input material: tumor tissue. The origin of this receptor is a female donor with papillary thyroid cancer or a benign thyroid nodule (not recorded which). Some clones in this sample may be carry-over from other donors' samples. The chain recombines TRBV7-2 with TRBJ2-7; TRBD2 matches at 10 bases. The CDR3, as DNA: TGTGCCAGCAGCGTAGGGCCCGCCGGTCTAGCGGGAGATAACTACGAGCAGTACTTC. The encoded protein is CASSVGPAGLAGDNYEQYF.